The rows below give T cell receptor beta chains drawn from one sample of a study of blood T cell repertoires in COVID-19. TCRdb's table, derived via immunoSEQ multiplex PCR, lists solely in-frame clones and lacks some. The sample carries 120,000 or so clones, roughly 87% recorded once. The sequencing sample was made of peripheral blood. All receptors derive from a woman aged 80 or over with acute or convalescent COVID-19. The CDR3 runs from the conserved cysteine through the conserved F or W. The order of the fields is J gene, V gene, clone size, D gene, CDR3 length, CDR3 DNA, CDR3 protein. The D gene is left open where the match is weak. Clone size is not always given. Where it is, it says once, few, many or a class for expanded clones.

j_call: TRBJ1-4
v_call: TRBV6-6
clone_size: .
d_call: TRBD1
cdr3_length: 16
cdr3_nt: TGTGCCAGCAGAAGACAGGGGGTTGCAACTAATGAAAAACTGTTTTTT
cdr3_aa: CASRRQGVATNEKLFF

j_call: TRBJ1-2
v_call: TRBV12-3/TRBV12-4
clone_size: .
d_call: .
cdr3_length: 13
cdr3_nt: TGTGCCAGCAGGCCCGGACAGCTCGGAGGCTACACCTTC
cdr3_aa: CASRPGQLGGYTF

j_call: TRBJ2-5
v_call: TRBV7-9
clone_size: .
d_call: TRBD1
cdr3_length: 13
cdr3_nt: TGTGCCAGCAGCTTAGTACAGGGGGAGACCCAGTACTTC
cdr3_aa: CASSLVQGETQYF

j_call: TRBJ1-3
v_call: TRBV3-1/TRBV3-2
clone_size: .
d_call: .
cdr3_length: 17
cdr3_nt: TGTGCCAGCAGCCCCGGAGTTCCCATTTACGCACGAAACACCATATATTTT
cdr3_aa: CASSPGVPIYARNTIYF

j_call: TRBJ2-2
v_call: TRBV6-2/TRBV6-3
clone_size: .
d_call: TRBD2
cdr3_length: 19
cdr3_nt: TGTGCCAGCAGCCGTTACCTGGGACTAGCGGGGGAAAAGACCGGGGAGCTGTTTTTT
cdr3_aa: CASSRYLGLAGEKTGELFF

j_call: TRBJ2-1
v_call: TRBV6-6
clone_size: .
d_call: TRBD2
cdr3_length: 16
cdr3_nt: TGTGCCAGCAGTTCACTCACTAGCGGGGGGCCCAATGAGCAGTTCTTC
cdr3_aa: CASSSLTSGGPNEQFF

j_call: TRBJ1-1
v_call: TRBV25-1
clone_size: .
d_call: .
cdr3_length: 17
cdr3_nt: TGTGCCAGCAGTGAATACCTCTCCAGGCCAGGTGGGCCTGAAGCTTTCTTT
cdr3_aa: CASSEYLSRPGGPEAFF

j_call: TRBJ1-3
v_call: TRBV5-1
clone_size: .
d_call: .
cdr3_length: 16
cdr3_nt: TGCGCCAGCAGCGTGACAGGAGGTTCTTCTGGAAACACCATATATTTT
cdr3_aa: CASSVTGGSSGNTIYF

j_call: TRBJ1-4
v_call: TRBV12-5
clone_size: .
d_call: .
cdr3_length: 14
cdr3_nt: TGTGCTAGTGGTTTGGGAGACAGAAATGAAAAACTGTTTTTT
cdr3_aa: CASGLGDRNEKLFF

j_call: TRBJ1-1
v_call: TRBV4-1
clone_size: .
d_call: .
cdr3_length: 15
cdr3_nt: TGCGCCAGCAGCCAGCAGGGGTCGCTGAACACTGAAGCTTTCTTT
cdr3_aa: CASSQQGSLNTEAFF

j_call: TRBJ1-2
v_call: TRBV28
clone_size: .
d_call: TRBD1
cdr3_length: 14
cdr3_nt: TGTGCCAGCAGTCCCGGGACAGGGAGCTATGGCTACACCTTC
cdr3_aa: CASSPGTGSYGYTF

j_call: TRBJ1-5
v_call: TRBV18
clone_size: .
d_call: .
cdr3_length: 16
cdr3_nt: TGTGCCAGCTCACCGCAAGGTGCAGGGAGCAATCAGCCCCAGCATTTT
cdr3_aa: CASSPQGAGSNQPQHF

j_call: TRBJ2-3
v_call: TRBV5-1
clone_size: .
d_call: TRBD2
cdr3_length: 16
cdr3_nt: TGCGCCAGCAGCTTGGACGCGGGGGGCCGAGCAGATACGCAGTATTTT
cdr3_aa: CASSLDAGGRADTQYF

j_call: TRBJ2-3
v_call: TRBV3-1/TRBV3-2
clone_size: .
d_call: TRBD2
cdr3_length: 17
cdr3_nt: TGTGCCAGGACTAGCGGGGGCTGTCATCGTTGCACAGATACGCAGTATTTT
cdr3_aa: CARTSGGCHRCTDTQYF

j_call: TRBJ1-5
v_call: TRBV19
clone_size: .
d_call: TRBD1
cdr3_length: 13
cdr3_nt: TGTGCCAGTAGCGAAGACAGGGAGCAGCCCCAGCATTTT
cdr3_aa: CASSEDREQPQHF

j_call: TRBJ1-1
v_call: TRBV6-2/TRBV6-3
clone_size: .
d_call: .
cdr3_length: 16
cdr3_nt: TGTGCCAGCAGTTACGCCGGTAGGGCGGGGAGGACTGAAGCTTTCTTT
cdr3_aa: CASSYAGRAGRTEAFF

j_call: TRBJ1-2
v_call: TRBV11-1
clone_size: .
d_call: .
cdr3_length: 15
cdr3_nt: TGTGCCAGCAGCCCCCGTGGTGGGCGAATTAAGGGCTACACCTTC
cdr3_aa: CASSPRGGRIKGYTF

j_call: TRBJ1-1
v_call: TRBV6-1
clone_size: .
d_call: .
cdr3_length: 15
cdr3_nt: TGTGCCAGCAGTGAGCTAAGAGGGCAGAACACTGAAGCTTTCTTT
cdr3_aa: CASSELRGQNTEAFF

j_call: TRBJ2-2
v_call: TRBV5-1
clone_size: .
d_call: .
cdr3_length: 15
cdr3_nt: TGCGCCAGCAGCGGTGCTGGGGGCAACACCGGGGAGCTGTTTTTT
cdr3_aa: CASSGAGGNTGELFF

j_call: TRBJ1-6
v_call: TRBV4-3
clone_size: .
d_call: .
cdr3_length: 15
cdr3_nt: TGCGCCAGCAGCCAGACGTTTGCAGGGATTCCACCCCTCCACTTT
cdr3_aa: CASSQTFAGIPPLHF

j_call: TRBJ1-1
v_call: TRBV29-1
clone_size: once
d_call: .
cdr3_length: 14
cdr3_nt: TGCAGCGCCCGGACTGTCACAGCGAGCACTGAAGCTTTCTTT
cdr3_aa: CSARTVTASTEAFF

j_call: TRBJ1-1
v_call: TRBV28
clone_size: once
d_call: .
cdr3_length: 12
cdr3_nt: TGTGCCAGCAGTATCTTGGACAAGTCGGCTTTCTTT
cdr3_aa: CASSILDKSAFF

j_call: TRBJ2-7
v_call: TRBV28
clone_size: .
d_call: TRBD1
cdr3_length: 15
cdr3_nt: TGTGCCAGCAGTTCCGCCGGGACAGGGTTTTCCGAGCAGTACTTC
cdr3_aa: CASSSAGTGFSEQYF

j_call: TRBJ2-2
v_call: TRBV6-2/TRBV6-3
clone_size: .
d_call: .
cdr3_length: 15
cdr3_nt: TGTGCCAGCAGTACTCGACTTCGGGAGACCGGGGAGCTGTTTTTT
cdr3_aa: CASSTRLRETGELFF

j_call: TRBJ2-2
v_call: TRBV6-2/TRBV6-3
clone_size: .
d_call: .
cdr3_length: 15
cdr3_nt: TGTGCCAGCAGTACAGAAAGACGGAACACCGGGGAGCTGTTTTTT
cdr3_aa: CASSTERRNTGELFF

j_call: TRBJ1-5
v_call: TRBV19
clone_size: few
d_call: .
cdr3_length: 16
cdr3_nt: TGTGCCAGTAGTATCGGTCGACAGGACCGCAGCTGGCCCCAGCATTTT
cdr3_aa: CASSIGRQDRSWPQHF

j_call: TRBJ1-6
v_call: TRBV5-1
clone_size: .
d_call: .
cdr3_length: 16
cdr3_nt: TGCGCCAGCAGCTTGCGCAGGGGCTCCTATAATTCACCCCTCCACTTT
cdr3_aa: CASSLRRGSYNSPLHF

j_call: TRBJ1-2
v_call: TRBV4-1
clone_size: .
d_call: .
cdr3_length: 17
cdr3_nt: TGCGCCAGCAGCCAAGGACACGCCGGGGATAATTTCTATGGCTACACCTTC
cdr3_aa: CASSQGHAGDNFYGYTF

j_call: TRBJ2-7
v_call: TRBV27
clone_size: .
d_call: .
cdr3_length: 14
cdr3_nt: TGTGCCAGCAGTTTCAGGGTAGCGGATAACGAGCAGTACTTC
cdr3_aa: CASSFRVADNEQYF

j_call: TRBJ1-1
v_call: TRBV25-1
clone_size: .
d_call: .
cdr3_length: 15
cdr3_nt: TGTGCCAGCAGTGAACCAGCCGGAGGGACGACTGAAGCTTTCTTT
cdr3_aa: CASSEPAGGTTEAFF

j_call: TRBJ1-4
v_call: TRBV19
clone_size: .
d_call: TRBD1
cdr3_length: 15
cdr3_nt: TGTGCCAGTAGTCTGCAGGGGGGTGTCTATGAAAAACTGTTTTTT
cdr3_aa: CASSLQGGVYEKLFF

j_call: TRBJ2-5
v_call: TRBV9
clone_size: .
d_call: .
cdr3_length: 16
cdr3_nt: TGTGCCAGCAGCGTAGGGGCGGGGGCGTCCCGAGAGACCCAGTACTTC
cdr3_aa: CASSVGAGASRETQYF

j_call: TRBJ1-3
v_call: TRBV29-1
clone_size: .
d_call: .
cdr3_length: 15
cdr3_nt: TGCAGCGCCGGGGAGGGACTCAACTCTGGAAACACCATATATTTT
cdr3_aa: CSAGEGLNSGNTIYF

j_call: TRBJ1-6
v_call: TRBV2
clone_size: once
d_call: .
cdr3_length: 13
cdr3_nt: TGTGCCAGCACGGGACTGATGAATTCACCCCTCCACTTT
cdr3_aa: CASTGLMNSPLHF

j_call: TRBJ2-1
v_call: TRBV11-2
clone_size: .
d_call: .
cdr3_length: 13
cdr3_nt: TGTGCCAGCAGCTTGAACAGGGTCAATGAGCAGTTCTTC
cdr3_aa: CASSLNRVNEQFF

j_call: TRBJ1-2
v_call: TRBV13
clone_size: .
d_call: TRBD1
cdr3_length: 16
cdr3_nt: TGTGCCAGCAGACTAATCATGGGACAGGGGGAATATGGCTACACCTTC
cdr3_aa: CASRLIMGQGEYGYTF

j_call: TRBJ1-5
v_call: TRBV28
clone_size: once
d_call: .
cdr3_length: 17
cdr3_nt: TGTGCCAGCAGTTTATATGGGGCATCCCTTAGCAATCAGCCCCAGCATTTT
cdr3_aa: CASSLYGASLSNQPQHF

j_call: TRBJ1-2
v_call: TRBV19
clone_size: .
d_call: .
cdr3_length: 13
cdr3_nt: TGTGCCAGTTGTATTGAGTGCGCCTATGGCTACACCTTC
cdr3_aa: CASCIECAYGYTF

j_call: TRBJ1-2
v_call: TRBV6-5
clone_size: .
d_call: TRBD1
cdr3_length: 15
cdr3_nt: TGTGCCAGCAGTTTGGGGGCAGGGGGAAACTATGGCTACACCTTC
cdr3_aa: CASSLGAGGNYGYTF

j_call: TRBJ1-5
v_call: TRBV28
clone_size: .
d_call: TRBD1
cdr3_length: 15
cdr3_nt: TGTGCCAGCAGACGAAACAGGGGAAGCAATCAGCCCCAGCATTTT
cdr3_aa: CASRRNRGSNQPQHF

j_call: TRBJ1-6
v_call: TRBV5-1
clone_size: few
d_call: TRBD1
cdr3_length: 16
cdr3_nt: TGCGCCAGCAGCCCGACAGGGAATACCTATAATTCACCCCTCCACTTT
cdr3_aa: CASSPTGNTYNSPLHF

j_call: TRBJ1-2
v_call: TRBV2
clone_size: .
d_call: .
cdr3_length: 12
cdr3_nt: TGTGCCAGCGGGTTACTTGAGGGAGGCTACACCTTC
cdr3_aa: CASGLLEGGYTF

j_call: TRBJ1-2
v_call: TRBV12-3/TRBV12-4
clone_size: .
d_call: .
cdr3_length: 13
cdr3_nt: TGTGCCAGCAGTTCGGAGGAATTCGGTGGCTACACCTTC
cdr3_aa: CASSSEEFGGYTF

j_call: TRBJ1-5
v_call: TRBV9
clone_size: once
d_call: .
cdr3_length: 15
cdr3_nt: TGTGCCAGCAGCGTAGGGCCCGACAGGAATCAGCCCCAGCATTTT
cdr3_aa: CASSVGPDRNQPQHF

j_call: TRBJ1-4
v_call: TRBV28
clone_size: .
d_call: .
cdr3_length: 14
cdr3_nt: TGTGCCAGCAGCGGGGAGGCGTCTAATGAAAAACTGTTTTTT
cdr3_aa: CASSGEASNEKLFF

j_call: TRBJ1-2
v_call: TRBV27
clone_size: .
d_call: .
cdr3_length: 15
cdr3_nt: TGTGCCAGCAGTTTATACTCGCCTCCAGGAGGTGGCTACACCTTC
cdr3_aa: CASSLYSPPGGGYTF

j_call: TRBJ1-3
v_call: TRBV18
clone_size: .
d_call: .
cdr3_length: 17
cdr3_nt: TGTGCCAGCTCACCAGTTACAGACCTCCACTCTGGAAACACCATATATTTT
cdr3_aa: CASSPVTDLHSGNTIYF

j_call: TRBJ1-6
v_call: TRBV5-1
clone_size: .
d_call: .
cdr3_length: 13
cdr3_nt: TGCGCCAGTCGCGGAGAAACAAATTCACCCCTCCACTTT
cdr3_aa: CASRGETNSPLHF

j_call: TRBJ2-1
v_call: TRBV13
clone_size: .
d_call: TRBD1
cdr3_length: 15
cdr3_nt: TGTGCCAGCAGCTTTGGGGGACAGGGGAACAATGAGCAGTTCTTC
cdr3_aa: CASSFGGQGNNEQFF

j_call: TRBJ1-1
v_call: TRBV14
clone_size: .
d_call: .
cdr3_length: 13
cdr3_nt: TGTGCCAGCAGCGCGAATATTAACACTGAAGCTTTCTTT
cdr3_aa: CASSANINTEAFF

j_call: TRBJ2-5
v_call: TRBV5-1
clone_size: .
d_call: .
cdr3_length: 16
cdr3_nt: TGCGCCAGCAGCTTGGGGTCAGGGCTAGGCCAAGAGACCCAGTACTTC
cdr3_aa: CASSLGSGLGQETQYF

j_call: TRBJ2-7
v_call: TRBV5-5
clone_size: .
d_call: .
cdr3_length: 13
cdr3_nt: TGTGCCAGCAGCTTGCTAACAGCTAACGAGCAGTACTTC
cdr3_aa: CASSLLTANEQYF

j_call: TRBJ1-1
v_call: TRBV7-2
clone_size: .
d_call: .
cdr3_length: 15
cdr3_nt: TGTGCCAGCAGCCAAACTAGGGCGGTTCGGACTGAAGCTTTCTTT
cdr3_aa: CASSQTRAVRTEAFF

j_call: TRBJ2-4
v_call: TRBV6-4
clone_size: .
d_call: TRBD1
cdr3_length: 17
cdr3_nt: TGTGCCAGCAGGAACCGGGGACAGGGGATTACCAAAAACATTCAGTACTTC
cdr3_aa: CASRNRGQGITKNIQYF

j_call: TRBJ2-2
v_call: TRBV5-5
clone_size: .
d_call: TRBD1
cdr3_length: 16
cdr3_nt: TGTGCCAGCAGCTTGGCGGGGACAGGGGTTCGCGGGGAGCTGTTTTTT
cdr3_aa: CASSLAGTGVRGELFF